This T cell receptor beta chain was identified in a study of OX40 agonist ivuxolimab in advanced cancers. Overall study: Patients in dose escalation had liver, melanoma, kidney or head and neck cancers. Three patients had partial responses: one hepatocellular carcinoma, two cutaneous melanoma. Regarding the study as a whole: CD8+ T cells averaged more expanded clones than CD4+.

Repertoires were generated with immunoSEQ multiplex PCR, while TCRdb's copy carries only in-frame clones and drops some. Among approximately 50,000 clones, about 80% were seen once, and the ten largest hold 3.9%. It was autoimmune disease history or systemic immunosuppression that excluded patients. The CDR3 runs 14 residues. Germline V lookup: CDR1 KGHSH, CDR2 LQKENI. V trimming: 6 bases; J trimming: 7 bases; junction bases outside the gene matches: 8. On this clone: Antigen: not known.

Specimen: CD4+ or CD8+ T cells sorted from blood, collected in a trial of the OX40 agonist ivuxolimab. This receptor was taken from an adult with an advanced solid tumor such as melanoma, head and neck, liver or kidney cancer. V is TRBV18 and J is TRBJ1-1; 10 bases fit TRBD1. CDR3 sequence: CASSLRTGGLEAFF. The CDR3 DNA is TGTGCCAGCTCCCTTAGGACAGGGGGTCTTGAAGCTTTCTTT.